This TCR beta chain is from a study of CD8 T cells in Susac syndrome. As for the study in general: Active disease was present in six of the sequenced Susac syndrome patients, and remission in fewer than 10. There were Susac syndrome patients who were therapy-naive at blood draw, others on corticosteroids, and others on intravenous immunoglobulin alone.

The RNA, roughly 0.45 to 1 ug, was put through reverse transcription using random hexamers. TCRdb re-derived calls from the immunoSEQ multiplex PCR reads in MiXCR, one entry per CDR3 protein. The sample consists of more than 110,000 distinct CDR3 sequences, 95% of them appearing once. Specimen: CD4+ T cells from PBMCs. This clonotype was obtained from a human donor with Susac syndrome.

The CDR3 DNA reads as TGCAGCGTTGAAAGGCAGGTCCCAGATACGCAGTATTTT. Its translation: CSVERQVPDTQYF. J is TRBJ2-3 and V is TRBV29-1, with D hard to call. This CDR3 is 13 amino acids long. Germline V gene lookup returns CDR1 SQVTM and CDR2 ANQGSEA. The ends were cut back, 2 bases at V and 4 bases at J, with 10 bases in the middle.